Below are 26 T cell receptor beta chains sequenced from a single sample in a study of technical replicates of blood from a handful of donors. The assay was immunoSEQ multiplex PCR, and TCRdb's table has in-frame clones only and misses some. The repertoire holds 55,000 to 75,000 clones, with 91% as singletons. The specimen was PBMCs. Source of these receptors: a human donor in good health. Some clones in this sample may be carry-over from other donors' samples.

The chain is built from TRBV10-1 and TRBJ2-1; 10 positions agree with TRBD2. Germline V gene lookup returns CDR1 WNHNN and CDR2 SYGVQD (reference sequence). The V gene end was trimmed by 6 bases and the J gene end by 7 bases; junction bases not matched to a gene: 12. The CDR3 covers 16 residues. CDR3 protein: CASRGFGLAVFNEQFF. The CDR3, as DNA: TGCGCCAGCAGAGGATTTGGACTAGCGGTCTTTAATGAGCAGTTCTTC.

This clone was observed a single time. The CDR3 protein is CASSLPQTVYEQYF. The CDR3 nucleotides are TGTGCCAGCAGCTTACCCCAGACAGTGTACGAGCAGTACTTC. The chain carries TRBV7-9 and TRBJ2-7, with a tentative D call TRBD1 (5 bases). Trimming cost V 2 bases and J 4 bases, with 12 bases left between them. This CDR3 is built from 14 residues. Germline-derived CDR1 and CDR2 are SEHNR and FQNEAQ (reference sequence).

This clone came up once. The genes are TRBV28 and TRBJ1-3; the D is unclear. Between the trimmed V and J ends, which lost 4 bases and 4 bases, there was a span of 11 bases. The CDR3 has 14 residues. Germline lookup yields CDR1 MDHEN and CDR2 SYDVKM. In nucleotides, the CDR3 is TGTGCCAGCAGTTCTCCAGGCGGGGGAAACACCATATATTTT. This codes for CASSSPGGGNTIYF.

This clone was seen only a few times. J is TRBJ2-1 and V is TRBV5-1; tentatively, D is TRBD1 (6 bases). From germline, CDR1 is SGHRS and CDR2 YFSETQ. The CDR3 consists of 14 residues. Trimming stripped 2 bases from V and 8 bases from J, with 14 bases between. The CDR3 reads CASSLQGSRDEQFF. The CDR3 DNA follows: TGCGCCAGCAGCTTACAGGGTTCACGGGATGAGCAGTTCTTC.

The chain links TRBV7-3 to TRBJ2-1; 9 bases are shared with TRBD2. CDR1 and CDR2 from the germline V gene are SGHTA and FQGTGA. The trim removed 5 bases at V and 5 bases at J, leaving 4 bases unmatched. The CDR3 consists of 14 residues. CDR3: CASSRTSDHNEQFF. CDR3 nucleotides: TGTGCCAGCAGCCGGACTAGCGACCACAATGAGCAGTTCTTC.

The chain couples TRBV5-1 to TRBJ2-1; 11 nucleotides align to TRBD2. Germline values: CDR1 SGHRS, CDR2 YFSETQ. This CDR3 comprises 16 residues. The J segment lost 8 bases and the V segment lost 4 bases, leaving 11 bases of the junction unmatched. For the CDR3, the DNA is TGCGCCAGCAGCGGTTTAGCGGGAGGGCCTACGGATGAGCAGTTCTTC. It is translated as CASSGLAGGPTDEQFF.

This clone was observed once. This chain joins TRBV30 and TRBJ2-2, with D maybe TRBD2 (5 bases). V gave up 0 bases and J gave up 1 base, with 9 bases separating them. Germline V gene lookup returns CDR1 GTSNPN and CDR2 SVGIG (reference sequence). The CDR3 is 15 amino acids. The CDR3 coding sequence is TGTGCCTGGAGTGTTTTCAGCGGGAACACCGGGGAGCTGTTTTTT. Protein sequence: CAWSVFSGNTGELFF.

The CDR3 coding sequence is TGTGCCAGCAGTTACTCGGCAGGGGCCCCAAACTATGGCTACACCTTC. Translation: CASSYSAGAPNYGYTF. V and J are TRBV6-5 and TRBJ1-2; D perhaps matches TRBD1 (6 bases). This CDR3 is built from 16 residues. The V gene lost 0 bases and the J gene lost 2 bases, with 13 bases spanning the gap. The germline CDR1 and CDR2 sequences are MNHEY and SVGAGI.

The genes are TRBV6-6 and TRBJ1-3; 7 bases match TRBD1. The CDR3 loop spans 16 amino acids. Per the germline V gene, CDR1 is MNHNY and CDR2 is SVGAGI (reference sequence). The CDR3 region is CATRGPSKRDGNTIYF. The DNA of the CDR3 is TGTGCAACTAGGGGGCCTTCTAAGAGGGATGGAAACACCATATATTTT.

The CDR3 bases are TGTGCCAGCAGCTTGGGACAGGGGTTCACAGATACGCAGTATTTT. Translated: CASSLGQGFTDTQYF. V and J are TRBV7-2 and TRBJ2-3; 10 bases map to TRBD1. This CDR3 has 15 residues. CDR1 and CDR2 (germline): SGHTA, FQGNSA. V dropped 3 bases and J dropped 2; count of bases not matched to a gene: 2.

The chain carries TRBV5-1 and TRBJ2-7; D not certain. The CDR3 has 15 residues. Germline assignment: CDR1 SGHRS and CDR2 YFSETQ. Trimming pared 2 bases from V and 2 bases from J, leaving 14 bases between. The DNA of the CDR3 is TGCGCCAGCAGCTTCAAGAGAGCCCCTGCCTACGAGCAGTACTTC. The encoded protein is CASSFKRAPAYEQYF.

J is TRBJ2-2 and V is TRBV5-1; 10 nucleotides align to TRBD1. V shed 5 bases, J shed 0 bases, and the junction held 7 bases outside the gene matches. The CDR3 has 17 amino acids. Germline CDR1 SGHRS, CDR2 YFSETQ. CDR3 sequence reads: CASRSDRGLSNTGELFF. Written as DNA, the CDR3 is TGCGCCAGCAGGTCAGACAGGGGGCTTTCGAACACCGGGGAGCTGTTTTTT.

The chain is built from TRBV25-1 and TRBJ2-7; no definite D call. Germline V CDR1 and CDR2: MGHDK, SYGVNS. The ends were cut back, 5 bases at V and 3 bases at J, with 11 bases in the middle. CDR3 length: 13 amino acids. The CDR3 DNA reads as TGTGCCAGCAGTAGTTGGGCTGGCTACGAGCAGTACTTC. Translation gives CASSSWAGYEQYF.

The chain links TRBV4-3 to TRBJ1-6; 7 bases map to TRBD1. The CDR3 loop spans 15 amino acids. Germline V gene data show CDR1 as LGHNA and CDR2 as YSLEER. V was pared by 2 bases and J by 10 bases, with 8 bases of the junction left unmatched. CDR3 DNA sequence: TGCGCCAGCAGCCAACGACAGGGTGAATGGTCACCCCTCCACTTT. Translation gives CASSQRQGEWSPLHF.

This sequence joins TRBV4-1 and TRBJ2-7; a weak D match, TRBD2 (6 bases). Trimming removed 4 bases from V and 9 bases from J, with 37 bases in between. Per germline, CDR1 MGHRA and CDR2 YSYEKL. The CDR3 contains 20 residues. The DNA of the CDR3 is TGCGCCAGCAGCCGAGTACCGCGCATTAGTTTTCGGGGGTTGCCCCCTCGGCAGTACTTC. Translating it yields CASSRVPRISFRGLPPRQYF.

The V gene is TRBV7-3, the J gene TRBJ2-7, with D maybe TRBD1 (7 bases). Trimming cost V 5 bases and J 7 bases, with 18 bases left between them. The CDR3 contains 14 residues. Germline CDR1 and CDR2: SGHTA and FQGTGA. CDR3 nucleotide sequence: TGTGCCAGCAGCCAGGGGGGCACCATTAGGGAGCAGTACTTC. Its translation: CASSQGGTIREQYF.

The J gene is TRBJ2-3, the V gene TRBV5-6; 10 nucleotides align to TRBD1. The CDR3 extends over 13 amino acids. Germline CDR1 is SGHDT and CDR2 is YYEEEE. Trimming took 0 bases from V and 10 from J; bases not matched to a gene: 2. As DNA, the CDR3 is TGTGCCAGCAGCTTGGGAGGGACAGGGGCGCAGTATTTT. This translates into CASSLGGTGAQYF.

The V gene is TRBV7-3, the J gene TRBJ2-7; perhaps TRBD1 as D (6 bases). V lost 1 base, J lost 3 bases, and 10 bases lay in between. The CDR3 runs to 14 residues. Germline V gene data show CDR1 as SGHTA and CDR2 as FQGTGA. The chain's CDR3 is CASSLIGQSYEQYF. CDR3 sequence (DNA): TGTGCCAGCAGCTTAATCGGACAGAGCTACGAGCAGTACTTC.

The V gene is TRBV7-9, the J gene TRBJ1-1; 8 bases fit TRBD1. Germline V gives CDR1 SEHNR, CDR2 FQNEAQ (reference sequence). This CDR3 has 14 residues. V was clipped by 2 bases and J by 4 bases; unmatched bases: 3. In DNA form, the CDR3 reads TGTGCCAGCAGCTTAAGGACAGGGTTCACTGAAGCTTTCTTT. It specifies CASSLRTGFTEAFF.

The chain combines TRBV5-4 with TRBJ2-3; possibly TRBD2 for D (6 bases). Germline V gene lookup returns CDR1 SGHNT and CDR2 YYREEE (reference sequence). The CDR3 contains 15 residues. V was cut by 0 bases and J by 2 bases, with 10 bases left in between. CDR3 loop: CASSLGVAATDTQYF. The CDR3 bases are TGTGCCAGCAGCTTGGGAGTAGCGGCCACAGATACGCAGTATTTT.

The gene calls are TRBV13 and TRBJ1-2; D possibly corresponds to TRBD1 (6 bases). The CDR3 contains 12 residues. The germline V and J ends were trimmed by 5 bases and 8 bases, with 12 bases remaining between them. Germline V gene lookup returns CDR1 PRHDT and CDR2 FYEKMQ (reference sequence). The CDR3 reads CASSPGGVGYTF. CDR3 bases: TGTGCCAGCAGCCCGGGGGGCGTGGGCTACACCTTC.

The chain has TRBV18 and TRBJ1-1, with a weak D call TRBD1 (5 bases). The CDR3 extends over 15 amino acids. CDR1 is KGHSH, CDR2 LQKENI, per germline. Trimming shortened V by 5 bases and J by 5 bases, and 18 bases separated the two germline ends. The CDR3 nucleotides are TGTGCCAGCTCAGCGCTAAGCGGGGCACAAACTGAAGCTTTCTTT. This sequence encodes CASSALSGAQTEAFF.

The rearrangement uses TRBV7-2 and TRBJ2-2; D might be TRBD2 (7 bases). CDR1 and CDR2 (germline): SGHTA, FQGNSA. The CDR3 is 16 residues long. V shed 5 bases and J shed 0 bases, with 13 bases lying between them. In nucleotides, the CDR3 is TGTGCCAGCAGCCAAGGGGGAGGGGCGAACACCGGGGAGCTGTTTTTT. Translation gives CASSQGGGANTGELFF.

The chain uses TRBV29-1 and TRBJ2-1, with TRBD1 identical over 10 bases. The CDR3 is 16 amino acids. V dropped 6 bases and J dropped 0; count of bases not matched to a gene: 8. Germline CDR1 reads SQVTM; CDR2 reads ANQGSEA. CDR3 amino acids: CSVGTGEGRSYNEQFF. The CDR3 DNA follows: TGCAGCGTCGGGACAGGGGAAGGCCGCTCCTACAATGAGCAGTTCTTC.

This clone was recorded a few times. The genes are TRBV30 and TRBJ2-6; TRBD2 might be the D (6 bases). The CDR3 covers 14 residues. The germline V and J ends were trimmed by 6 bases and 2 bases, with 11 bases remaining between them. Per germline, CDR1 GTSNPN and CDR2 SVGIG (reference sequence). In DNA form, the CDR3 reads TGTGCCTGTGGGACTTTACCTGGGGCCAACGTCCTGACTTTC. It translates to CACGTLPGANVLTF.

The rearrangement uses TRBV4-2 and TRBJ2-3; D not resolved. V dropped 1 base and J dropped 2 bases, with 10 bases sitting between them. CDR1 LGHNA and CDR2 YNFKEQ come from the germline V gene. The CDR3 is 15 residues long. This chain's CDR3 is CASSQGDKTTDTQYF. CDR3 in DNA: TGTGCCAGCAGCCAAGGAGACAAGACCACAGATACGCAGTATTTT.